This T cell receptor (beta chain) came from a study of blood T cells in healthy people across ages. Study observations and caveats: Both higher diversity and more naive CD4+ cells marked long-lived donors when set against aged donors. Naive and antigen-experienced cells were not separated, limiting conclusive comparison. Getting older went along with TCR beta diversity per million T cells dropping roughly linearly.

Each donor gave approximately 9.1 milliliters of peripheral blood. In germline, CDR1 is KGHDR, CDR2 SFDVKD. V was trimmed by 2 bases and J by 7 bases, leaving 15 bases between them. This CDR3 region has 15 residues. Through a sample-barcoded 5' primer and a J-beta primer mix, a second PCR was run for roughly 7 to 11 cycles. TCRdb processed the 5' RACE reads anew with MiXCR; each CDR3 protein has one entry. Of under 950,000 distinct CDR3 sequences in the sample, approximately 22% were seen once. This clonotype was counted a few times. Its antigen is still unknown. The TCR sequence derives from a man aged 70-80 years in good health. The chain carries TRBV24-1 and TRBJ2-3; D remains unclear. Input material: blood. The CDR3 is CATSDSTRLPHTQYF. DNA for the CDR3: TGTGCCACCAGTGATTCAACCCGACTGCCACATACGCAGTATTTT.